The rows below give T cell receptor beta chains drawn from one sample of a study of blood T cells in healthy people across ages. TCRdb independently ran MiXCR on the 5' RACE reads; one entry per CDR3 protein. The table lists about 760,000 distinct CDR3 sequences, roughly 56% of them singletons. The source material was blood. The receptor source for this set is a man aged 35 to 55 in good health. CDR3s include the opening cysteine and the closing phenylalanine or tryptophan. Fields, in order: J gene, V gene, CDR3 protein.

J: TRBJ2-1; V: TRBV20-1; CDR3: CSAQQGFLGNEQFF
J: TRBJ1-6; V: TRBV20-1; CDR3: CSARTRPGPVGTPLHF
J: TRBJ2-3; V: TRBV3-1; CDR3: CASSQQYQTGHYRAADTQYF
J: TRBJ2-3; V: TRBV12-3/TRBV12-4; CDR3: CASSLNLVPDTQYF
J: TRBJ2-5; V: TRBV7-9; CDR3: CASSLAPIETQYF
J: TRBJ2-3; V: TRBV27; CDR3: CASSLDRVGDRDTQYF
J: TRBJ2-3; V: TRBV28; CDR3: CASSLDGGGRTDTQYF
J: TRBJ2-7; V: TRBV2; CDR3: CASSANRAYEQYF
J: TRBJ2-1; V: TRBV7-2; CDR3: CASSLDSASGCNEQFF
J: TRBJ2-7; V: TRBV11-3; CDR3: CASSFEVATAYEQYF
J: TRBJ1-2; V: TRBV20-1; CDR3: CSARPTLSRENYGYTF
J: TRBJ2-1; V: TRBV20-1; CDR3: CSAPKSSGNEQFF
J: TRBJ2-7; V: TRBV12-3/TRBV12-4; CDR3: CASTLRTSASSYEQYF
J: TRBJ1-5; V: TRBV20-1; CDR3: CSARELTAYSNQPQHF
J: .; V: TRBV12-3/TRBV12-4; CDR3: CASSPPGQTQYF
J: TRBJ2-5; V: TRBV7-2; CDR3: CASSLLGLAGGSPGEQYF
J: TRBJ2-7; V: TRBV9; CDR3: CASSRQGTSGYEQYF
J: TRBJ2-7; V: TRBV18; CDR3: CASSRDSPYEQYF
J: TRBJ2-3; V: TRBV7-8; CDR3: CASSYVVGTDTQYF
J: TRBJ2-3; V: TRBV7-2; CDR3: CASSLRLAGLSRGDTQYF
J: TRBJ2-1; V: TRBV15; CDR3: CATSRELFQARQFF
J: TRBJ2-7; V: TRBV29-1; CDR3: CSVMRTGTSYEQYF
J: TRBJ1-2; V: TRBV6-1; CDR3: CASSEWNEANYGYTF
J: TRBJ1-2; V: TRBV5-5; CDR3: CASSSRPDRDYGYTF
J: TRBJ2-5; V: TRBV27; CDR3: CASSLLAGFQETQYF
J: .; V: TRBV27; CDR3: CASTSLGQGHEQYF
J: TRBJ2-1; V: TRBV11-1; CDR3: CASSVGRYNEQFF
J: TRBJ2-5; V: TRBV7-2; CDR3: CASSPWGSGQETQYF
J: TRBJ1-1; V: TRBV13; CDR3: CASSSIGKSEAFF
J: TRBJ2-5; V: TRBV7-2; CDR3: CASSLEPGAIETQYF
J: TRBJ2-7; V: TRBV7-2; CDR3: CASSPTSGRAEQYF
J: TRBJ2-3; V: TRBV9; CDR3: CASSVQAGGTDTQYF
J: TRBJ2-1; V: TRBV20-1; CDR3: CSAVKLAGEFNEQFF
J: TRBJ2-3; V: TRBV4-3; CDR3: CASSLGSITDTQYF
J: TRBJ2-4; V: TRBV28; CDR3: CASSSGLPQYF
J: TRBJ2-7; V: TRBV18; CDR3: CASSKSTGGVSYEQYF
J: TRBJ2-5; V: TRBV4-2; CDR3: CASSQDRAGGGKQYF
J: TRBJ2-7; V: TRBV29-1; CDR3: CSVDGGVSYEQYF
J: TRBJ2-5; V: TRBV7-3; CDR3: CASSLNGGAKETQYF
J: TRBJ1-1; V: TRBV7-2; CDR3: CASSPAGGRTEAFF
J: TRBJ2-1; V: TRBV7-3; CDR3: CASSSPGRDLRNEQFF
J: TRBJ2-7; V: TRBV20-1; CDR3: CSATDYYYEQYF
J: TRBJ2-6; V: TRBV5-1; CDR3: CASSSLQGSGANVLTF
J: TRBJ2-6; V: TRBV4-3; CDR3: CASSQEIMGSGANVLTF
J: TRBJ1-5; V: TRBV12-3/TRBV12-4; CDR3: CASSWAGMEQPQHF
J: TRBJ2-1; V: TRBV9; CDR3: CASSVQGPPFGEQFF
J: TRBJ1-2; V: TRBV29-1; CDR3: CSALEGVYGYTF
J: TRBJ2-2; V: TRBV19; CDR3: CAVKTSGSNTGELFF
J: TRBJ1-5; V: TRBV29-1; CDR3: CSVHREGQPQHF
J: TRBJ1-5; V: TRBV20-1; CDR3: CSASSDNQPQHF
J: TRBJ1-1; V: TRBV2; CDR3: CASLIQGWGEAFF
J: TRBJ2-5; V: TRBV7-8; CDR3: CASSLAGREGAQYF
J: TRBJ2-7; V: TRBV6-5; CDR3: CASSYRFGGSGISNEQYF
J: TRBJ1-2; V: TRBV12-3/TRBV12-4; CDR3: CASSFGVQDLNYGYTF
J: TRBJ1-3; V: TRBV9; CDR3: CASTRTGAFSGNTIYF
J: TRBJ1-2; V: TRBV3-1; CDR3: CASSHRSAGANYGCTF
J: TRBJ2-1; V: TRBV29-1; CDR3: CSVEDAGLNNEQFF